Below are 8 T cell receptor beta chains sequenced from a single sample in a study of glioma-infiltrating T cells after dendritic cell vaccination. Clones were sequenced by immunoSEQ multiplex PCR, and TCRdb holds only the in-frame ones, with some missing. Among under 100,000 clones listed, about 90% were seen once. The starting material was blood, obtained before dendritic cell vaccination. These receptor sequences come from a human donor with glioblastoma.

The V call is TRBV18, the J call TRBJ2-5, with D unresolved. This CDR3 comprises 14 residues. V was clipped by 0 bases and J by 1 base, with 6 bases between them. CDR1 KGHSH and CDR2 LQKENI come from the germline V gene. The CDR3 DNA is TGTGCCAGCTCACCACCGGCCAGCCAAGAGACCCAGTACTTC. Protein product: CASSPPASQETQYF.

J is TRBJ1-5 and V is TRBV28; TRBD1 is a possible D gene (5 bases). Germline V gene sequence: CDR1 MDHEN, CDR2 SYDVKM. Trimming stripped 1 base from V and 5 bases from J, with 6 bases between. The CDR3 loop spans 13 amino acids. CDR3: CASSLLTDQPQHF. CDR3 coding DNA: TGTGCCAGCAGTTTATTGACAGATCAGCCCCAGCATTTT.

The rearrangement links TRBV5-1 to TRBJ2-7; 7 bases line up with TRBD2. Losses at the gene ends were 4 bases for V and 0 bases for J; bases not matched to a gene: 19. CDR3 length: 19 residues. Germline CDR1 SGHRS, CDR2 YFSETQ. CDR3 in amino acids: CASSLRVSPLSGNSYEQYF. The CDR3, as DNA: TGCGCCAGCAGCCTCAGGGTTTCCCCCTTAAGCGGGAACTCCTACGAGCAGTACTTC. The full variable domain, in which reference TRBV5-1 and TRBJ2-7 provide the parts outside the CDR3, is KAGVTQTPRYLIKTRGQQVTLSCSPISGHRSVSWYQQTPGQGLQFLFEYFSETQRNKGNFPGRFSGRQFSNSRSEMNVSTLELGDSALYLCASSLRVSPLSGNSYEQYFGPGTRLTVT.

This clone was recorded a few times. The chain combines TRBV7-8 with TRBJ2-5; the match to TRBD2 covers 7 bases. Germline V lookup: CDR1 SGHVS, CDR2 FQNEAQ. Unmatched junction bases numbered 3, after V lost 3 bases and J lost 5 bases. The CDR3 runs to 13 residues. The CDR3 protein is CASSFREVETQYF. The CDR3 DNA sequence: TGTGCCAGCAGCTTTCGGGAGGTTGAGACCCAGTACTTC.

This clone was recorded once. V and J are TRBV19 and TRBJ1-2; possible D gene TRBD1, 6 bases. From germline, CDR1 is LNHDA and CDR2 SQIVND (reference sequence). The CDR3 sequence is 13 residues long. Between the trimmed V and J ends, which lost 7 bases and 8 bases, there was a span of 17 bases. The CDR3 DNA sequence: TGTGCCAGTACCACGCGGACAGTACAGGGCTACACCTTC. As protein: CASTTRTVQGYTF.

This CDR3 reads CASSSRATRRRYKAFF. CDR3 coding DNA: TGTGCCAGCAGCTCCCGGGCCACTCGGAGGCGTTATAAAGCTTTCTTT. This chain connects TRBV11-1 to TRBJ1-1; D is undetermined. V lost 4 bases to trimming and J lost 9 bases, with 24 bases between them. The germline V gene encodes CDR1 SGHAT and CDR2 FQDESV (reference sequence). The CDR3 length is 16 residues.

V and J are TRBV9 and TRBJ2-5, with 9 bases aligning to TRBD2. CDR1 is SGDLS and CDR2 is YYNGEE in the germline V gene. V shed 4 bases, J shed 5 bases, and the junction held 6 bases outside the gene matches. This CDR3 is built from 14 residues. DNA for the CDR3: TGTGCCAGCAGCCGAGGGCGGGAGGGGGAGACCCAGTACTTC. It encodes CASSRGREGETQYF.

The chain carries TRBV29-1 and TRBJ2-7, with 7 bases aligning to TRBD2. Germline-derived CDR1 and CDR2 are SQVTM and ANQGSEA. This CDR3 has 14 amino acids. The V gene end was trimmed by 6 bases and the J gene end by 3 bases; junction bases not matched to a gene: 11. The CDR3 sequence is CSVQLRRENYEQYF. CDR3 bases: TGCAGCGTCCAATTACGGCGGGAGAACTACGAGCAGTACTTC.